The 12 T cell receptor beta chains given below trace back to one sample, sequenced in a study of OX40 agonist ivuxolimab in advanced cancers. Clones were read by immunoSEQ multiplex PCR, and TCRdb kept only the in-frame ones, dropping some. The repertoire includes about 68,000 clones, around 85% of them detected once, and about 0.68% sits in the top ten. Sequenced here: CD4+ or CD8+ T cells sorted from blood, sampled in a trial of the OX40 agonist ivuxolimab. All receptors derive from an adult with an advanced solid tumor such as melanoma, head and neck, liver or kidney cancer.

This chain joins TRBV4-2 and TRBJ2-6, with TRBD1 as a possible D gene (6 bases). Trimming cost V 1 base and J 3 bases, with 13 bases left between them. Germline values: CDR1 LGHNA, CDR2 YNFKEQ. The CDR3 covers 17 residues. The CDR3 loop reads CASSQGNTGSGANVLTF. CDR3 DNA: TGTGCCAGCAGCCAAGGGAATACAGGGAGTGGGGCCAACGTCCTGACTTTC.

This clone was counted once. The DNA of the CDR3 is TGCGCCAGCAGCCAAGATAAGGAGAGGATTTACGAGCAGTACTTC. Its translation: CASSQDKERIYEQYF. The V and J genes are TRBV4-3 and TRBJ2-7; D is uncertain. V was pared by 0 bases and J by 4 bases, with 13 bases between. The CDR3 consists of 15 residues. Germline V lookup: CDR1 LGHNA, CDR2 YSLEER.

The V gene is TRBV6-5, the J gene TRBJ1-5; D is undetermined. The CDR3 loop spans 11 amino acids. Germline CDR1 MNHEY, CDR2 SVGAGI. The V end was cut by 7 bases, the J end by 9 bases, with 10 bases between. The CDR3 DNA follows: TGTGCCAGCACCACCCTGGGGCCCCAGCATTTT. It encodes CASTTLGPQHF.

This chain joins TRBV5-1 and TRBJ2-5; TRBD1 might be the D (5 bases). TRBJ2-7 matches the DNA end more closely, so the J call is doubtful. The CDR3 is made up of 13 amino acids. Germline assignment: CDR1 SGHRS and CDR2 YFSETQ. CDR3: CASSFQGSYEQYF. Written as DNA, the CDR3 is TGCGCCAGCAGCTTTCAGGGTAGCTACGAGCAGTACTTC.

The CDR3 reads CASSPRDQGELFF. CDR3 nucleotide sequence: TGTGCCAGCAGCCCCAGAGACCAAGGGGAGCTGTTTTTT. The chain uses TRBV9 and TRBJ2-2; D is undetermined. This CDR3 is built from 13 residues. The V and J ends lost 4 bases and 8 bases respectively, with 12 bases between them. Germline assignment: CDR1 SGDLS and CDR2 YYNGEE.

The CDR3 DNA reads TGTGCCACCGAACCTACTAGGAACACCGGGGAGCTGTTTTTT. Translated: CATEPTRNTGELFF. The chain has TRBV28 and TRBJ2-2, with D tentatively TRBD2 (5 bases). V was cut by 10 bases and J by 1 base, with 13 bases left in between. Germline V gives CDR1 MDHEN, CDR2 SYDVKM. CDR3 length: 14 amino acids. The full variable domain, in which reference TRBV28 and TRBJ2-2 provide the parts outside the CDR3, is DVKVTQSSRYLVKRTGEKVFLECVQDMDHENMFWYRQDPGLGLRLIYFSYDVKMKEKGDIPEGYSVSREKKERFSLILESASTNQTSMYLCATEPTRNTGELFFGEGSRLTVL.

This sequence joins TRBV2 and TRBJ1-6, with no clear D. The germline V gene encodes CDR1 SNHLY and CDR2 FYNNEI. V dropped 4 bases and J dropped 4 bases, with 11 bases sitting between them. The CDR3 contains 15 residues. CDR3 bases: TGTGCCAGCAGTGTCGCAGACACTTATAATTCACCCCTCCACTTT. Its translation: CASSVADTYNSPLHF.

The V gene is TRBV28, the J gene TRBJ2-7; perhaps TRBD1 as D (6 bases). Trimming took off 5 bases at V and 4 bases at J, with 12 bases between the two ends. CDR1 MDHEN and CDR2 SYDVKM come from the germline V gene. This CDR3 comprises 13 residues. The CDR3: CASSLGTFYEQYF. In DNA, the CDR3 is TGTGCCAGCAGTCTCGGGACATTTTACGAGCAGTACTTC.

The CDR3 DNA reads as TGCAGCGTTGAAGATCGAGCGGGGTTCGAAGCTTTCTTT. Protein product: CSVEDRAGFEAFF. V is TRBV29-1 and J is TRBJ1-1; D is unclear. The V gene lost 0 bases and the J gene lost 8 bases, with 13 bases spanning the gap. Per germline, CDR1 SQVTM and CDR2 ANQGSEA. The CDR3 spans 13 residues.

The count of this clone is one. J is TRBJ1-5 and V is TRBV12-5, with D tentatively TRBD1 (6 bases). The CDR3 contains 15 residues. Trimming took 6 bases from V and 0 from J, leaving 12 bases between them. Per the germline V gene, CDR1 is LGHNT and CDR2 is FRNRAP. The CDR3 DNA sequence: TGTGCTAGTGGCACGGACAGCCCTAGCAATCAGCCCCAGCATTTT. It encodes CASGTDSPSNQPQHF.

This clone showed up just once. The CDR3 DNA reads TGTGCCAGCACGACAGGGGTGGGGGCTGAAGCTTTCTTT. Translation: CASTTGVGAEAFF. The V gene is TRBV18, the J gene TRBJ1-1; 8 bases line up with TRBD1. The germline CDR1 and CDR2 sequences are KGHSH and LQKENI. The CDR3 runs to 13 residues. J was trimmed by 6 bases and V by 8 bases; bases with no gene match: 8.

The chain recombines TRBV6-5 with TRBJ1-1, with D tentatively TRBD1 (5 bases). Germline CDR1 MNHEY, CDR2 SVGAGI. The CDR3 runs 15 residues. Trimming took off 2 bases at V and 0 bases at J, with 10 bases between the two ends. This CDR3 reads CASSYTGLMNTEAFF. The CDR3 DNA is TGTGCCAGCAGTTACACGGGACTCATGAACACTGAAGCTTTCTTT.